This T cell receptor beta chain was identified during a study of blood T cell repertoires in COVID-19. Whole-study context: Acute and convalescent COVID-19 samples came from the United States, Italy and Spain.

Participant-reported clinical history was the basis for cohort assignment. Two negative PCRs, clearance, or symptom resolution characterized the recovered Cohort 3 donors. Original data processing: Estimation of nucleated cell counts was performed using reference gene primer amplification. The method was immunoSEQ multiplex PCR; TCRdb's version includes in-frame clones alone and lacks a portion of them. That table furnishes V, J and clone size, whereas the DNA furnished D and trimming. The table records a few hundred thousand clones, 84% of them present only once. The sequence was collected from a middle-aged woman who had recovered from COVID-19. Sequenced input: PBMCs or T cells enriched from blood (not recorded which).

CDR3 loop: CASSSGQAGANEKLFF. CDR3 bases: TGTGCCAGCAGTTCCGGACAGGCTGGGGCTAATGAAAAACTGTTTTTT. This sequence joins TRBV27 and TRBJ1-4, with 7 bases matching TRBD1. CDR3 length: 16 amino acids. The V and J ends lost 4 bases and 3 bases, in that order; junction bases with no gene match: 8. The germline gives CDR1 MNHEY, CDR2 SMNVEV (reference sequence).